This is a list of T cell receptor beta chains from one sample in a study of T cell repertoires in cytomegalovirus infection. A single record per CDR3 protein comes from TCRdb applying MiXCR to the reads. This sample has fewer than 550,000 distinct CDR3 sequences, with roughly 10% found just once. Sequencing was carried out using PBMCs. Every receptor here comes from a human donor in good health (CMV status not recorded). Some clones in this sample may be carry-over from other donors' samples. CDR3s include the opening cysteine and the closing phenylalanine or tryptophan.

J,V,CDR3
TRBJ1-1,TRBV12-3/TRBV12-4,CASSSREGTEAFF
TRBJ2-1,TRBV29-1,CSTDLGDIRGEQFF
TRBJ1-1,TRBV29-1,CSVDPGTGNTEAFF
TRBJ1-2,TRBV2,CASSEAPGHQVGYTF
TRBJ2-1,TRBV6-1,CASSVGGGHNEQFF
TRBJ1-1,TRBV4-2,CASSQDRGLWAFF
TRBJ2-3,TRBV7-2,CASSLVGGSTDTQYF
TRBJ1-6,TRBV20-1,CSARQEGSSYNSPLHF
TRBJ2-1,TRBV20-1,CSAREGLADGDEQFF
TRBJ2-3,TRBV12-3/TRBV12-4,CASSHRGRDTQYF
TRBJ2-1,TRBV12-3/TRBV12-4,CASILAGGPQNEQFF
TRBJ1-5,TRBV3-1,CASSQDGRMGGQPQHF
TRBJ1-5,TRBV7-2,CASSLGGWGTAGRPQHF
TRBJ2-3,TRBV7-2,CASSPAAGQGRQYF
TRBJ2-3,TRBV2,CASSALAGGSGTDTQYF
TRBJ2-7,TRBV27,CASGEGVLPYEQYF
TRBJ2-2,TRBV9,CASSGGSGTTGELFF
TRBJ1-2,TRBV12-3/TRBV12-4,CASSLGSRQGGNYGYTF
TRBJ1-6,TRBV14,CASRIGTGGSNSPLHF
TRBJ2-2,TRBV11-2,CASSLVGLAGELFF
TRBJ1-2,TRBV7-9,CASSFRDRGLADGYTF
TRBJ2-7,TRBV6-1,CASTHWDRTYEQYF
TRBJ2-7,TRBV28,CAHTGAEEGEQYF
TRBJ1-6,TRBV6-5,CASTDSLGFSPLHF
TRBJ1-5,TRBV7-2,CASSSDGILFNQPQHF
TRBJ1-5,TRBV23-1,CASSQSAPTYNQPQHF
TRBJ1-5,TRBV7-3,CASSTGQGLDQPQHF
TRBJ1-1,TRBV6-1,CASTWVRTEAFF
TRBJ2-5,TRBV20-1,CSATIPGLDWRETQYF